Listed below are T cell receptor beta chains from one sample, sequenced in a study of cytomegalovirus exposure and HLA in healthy donors. The table came from immunoSEQ multiplex PCR; TCRdb's copy has only in-frame clones and leaves some out. The sample spans about 210,000 clones; the ten largest clones claim around 0.95%. Material: PBMCs. The receptors here all came from a woman under 40 in good health and CMV-seropositive. Each CDR3 is given with its conserved first and last residue. A D gene is named only where the DNA matches it firmly.

v_gene	d_gene	j_gene	CDR3aa	CDR3nt
TRBV7-9	NA	TRBJ1-1	CASSLRQGSAEAFF	TGTGCCAGCAGCCTAAGGCAGGGGAGCGCTGAAGCTTTCTTT
TRBV7-2	NA	TRBJ1-5	CASSLDGIHNQPQHF	TGTGCCAGCAGCCTAGACGGGATCCATAATCAGCCCCAGCATTTT
TRBV7-2	NA	TRBJ1-2	CASSLFDGTYGYTF	TGTGCCAGCAGCTTGTTTGATGGCACCTATGGCTACACCTTC
TRBV4-1	NA	TRBJ1-3	CASSQDSGNTIYF	TGCGCCAGCAGCCAAGATTCGGGAAACACCATATATTTT
TRBV7-2	TRBD1	TRBJ2-7	CASSSAPGQGIGYEQYF	TGTGCCAGCAGCTCGGCCCCCGGACAGGGGATCGGCTACGAGCAATACTTC
TRBV5-8	NA	TRBJ1-1	CASSLAGHENTEAFF	TGTGCCAGCAGCTTGGCGGGTCATGAGAACACTGAAGCTTTCTTT
TRBV19	NA	TRBJ2-7	CASSTQGQVYEQYF	TGTGCCAGTAGTACTCAGGGGCAGGTCTACGAGCAGTACTTC
TRBV18	NA	TRBJ1-1	CASSPRGSGAFF	TGTGCCAGCTCACCAAGAGGCAGTGGAGCTTTCTTT
TRBV19	NA	TRBJ2-7	CASSIGATQTYEQYF	TGTGCCAGTAGTATTGGGGCCACTCAGACCTACGAGCAGTACTTC
TRBV5-4	NA	TRBJ1-2	CASSLGQTYGYTF	TGTGCCAGCAGCCTCGGACAGACCTATGGCTACACCTTC
TRBV4-1	TRBD2	TRBJ2-2	CASSIRTSGTGELFF	TGCGCCAGCAGCATAAGGACTAGCGGCACCGGGGAGCTGTTTTTT